This is a list of T cell receptor beta chains from one sample in a study of T-cell reconstitution after alpha-beta-depleted transplantation in children. Via MiXCR, TCRdb re-called the PCR reads, giving one row per CDR3 protein. The table includes 300,000 to 350,000 distinct CDR3 sequences, about a quarter detected once. The sequencing used PBMCs, mostly from graft donor cells, collected 180 days after TCRalphabeta/CD19-depleted stem cell transplant. The receptors derive from a male patient younger than 18 who had a stem cell transplant for acute lymphoblastic leukemia, so the T cells may come from the graft donor. Both conserved end residues are part of each CDR3. D genes are given only for firm matches. Rows give clone size only sometimes, using once, few, many, or a class for an expanded clone.

clone_size j_call v_call d_call cdr3_nt cdr3_aa
. TRBJ2-1 TRBV11-2 . TGTGCCAGCAGCTTAGATCCGAGTTATTATGGCAATGAGCAGTTCTTC CASSLDPSYYGNEQFF
few TRBJ1-1 TRBV20-1 TRBD1 TGCAGTGCTAGAGATCGGGGACAGGGGCAAAACACTGAAGCTTTCTTT CSARDRGQGQNTEAFF
. TRBJ1-6 TRBV12-3/TRBV12-4 TRBD1 TGTGCCAGCAGACTCGACAGGGAAGATACACCCCTCCACTTT CASRLDREDTPLHF
few TRBJ2-3 TRBV5-1 . TGCGCCAGCAGCTTGGCCTTTGGGGAGAGGAGAGATACGCAGTATTTT CASSLAFGERRDTQYF
few TRBJ2-5 TRBV4-1 . TGCGCCAGCAGCCCCCTAGACGGTGGGGAGACCCAGTACTTC CASSPLDGGETQYF
. TRBJ2-1 TRBV7-6 TRBD2 TGTGCCAGCAGCTTTGGGGGCGGGAGGGCGAGAAATGAGCAGTTCTTC CASSFGGGRARNEQFF
. TRBJ1-5 TRBV29-1 . TGCAGCGTTGTCGAGGGGGGCCAACTGGGTCAGCCCCAGCATTTT CSVVEGGQLGQPQHF
few TRBJ2-3 TRBV3-1 . TGTGCCAGCAGCCAAAGAGTGTCTGAAGATACGCAGTATTTT CASSQRVSEDTQYF
. TRBJ1-2 TRBV12-3/TRBV12-4 TRBD1 TGTGCCAGCACCAAATTCGACAGGGGGCGGTACACCTTC CASTKFDRGRYTF
. TRBJ2-2 TRBV6-1 TRBD2 TGTGCCAGCAAGAAGAGGGACCTTAGCGGGAGGGATACCGGGGAGCTGTTTTTT CASKKRDLSGRDTGELFF
few TRBJ2-7 TRBV5-1 TRBD2 TGCGCCAGCAGCGAGACTAGCGGGAGGGCCGCTGACTCCTACGAGCAGTACTTC CASSETSGRAADSYEQYF
few TRBJ1-1 TRBV7-3 TRBD1 TGTGCCAGCAGCGTGACAGGGAGGAACACTGAAGCTTTCTTT CASSVTGRNTEAFF
. TRBJ2-7 TRBV5-1 . TGCGCCAGGAACTACGAGCAGTACTTC CARNYEQYF
few TRBJ2-6 TRBV18 . TGTGCCAGCTCACGCGAGACACCCCGACAGGCCTCCTCTGGGGCCAACGTCCTGACTTTC CASSRETPRQASSGANVLTF
few TRBJ2-7 TRBV7-3 TRBD2 TGTGCCAGCAGCTTACTAGCGGGAGAGGGGTACGAGCAGTACTTC CASSLLAGEGYEQYF
. TRBJ2-1 TRBV5-1 . TGCGCCAGCAGCCTAGAGAATGAGCAGTTCTTC CASSLENEQFF
. TRBJ1-3 TRBV20-1 . TGCAGTGCTTCCCTCGGGGACACCATATATTTT CSASLGDTIYF